The sequence of this TCR beta chain was determined in a study of brain metastases from non-small cell lung cancer. Study-wide points: Expanded T-cell clones appeared in 55% to 75% of brain metastases over primaries. Brain metastases shared most TCR repertoire with primaries, with sparse T cells. Brain metastases had lower T-cell infiltration than primary tumors.

TCRdb keeps only in-frame clones here, not all; method: immunoSEQ multiplex PCR. The top ten clones hold approximately 9.9% of a sample with some 3,000 clones, approximately 82% of them seen once. A note on this clone: Its antigen is unidentified.

The germline CDR1 and CDR2 sequences are MNHEY and SVGEGT. V lost 2 bases, J lost 5 bases, and 9 bases stayed unmatched. The CDR3 consists of 16 residues. This TCR came from a donor aged 40 or older with non-small cell lung cancer. This rearrangement joins TRBV6-2 or TRBV6-3 to TRBJ1-5, with 7 positions matching TRBD1. The specimen sequenced was tissue from a brain metastasis. The CDR3 coding sequence is TGTGCCAGCAGTTACGGGGGCAGGGGGATTGATCAGCCCCAGCATTTT. As protein: CASSYGGRGIDQPQHF.